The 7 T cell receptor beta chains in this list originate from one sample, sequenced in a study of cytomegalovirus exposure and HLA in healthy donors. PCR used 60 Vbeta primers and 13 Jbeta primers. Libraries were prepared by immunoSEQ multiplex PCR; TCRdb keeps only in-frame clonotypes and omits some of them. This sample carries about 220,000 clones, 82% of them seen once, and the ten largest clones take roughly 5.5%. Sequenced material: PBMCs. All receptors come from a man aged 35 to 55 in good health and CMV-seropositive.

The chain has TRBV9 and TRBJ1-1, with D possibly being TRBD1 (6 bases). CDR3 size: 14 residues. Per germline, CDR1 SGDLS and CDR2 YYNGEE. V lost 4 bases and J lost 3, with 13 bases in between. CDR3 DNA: TGTGCCAGCAGCCTTACAGGGTGGGACACTGAAGCTTTCTTT. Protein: CASSLTGWDTEAFF. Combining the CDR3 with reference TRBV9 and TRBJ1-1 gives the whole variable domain DSGVTQTPKHLITATGQRVTLRCSPRSGDLSVYWYQQSLDQGLQFLIQYYNGEERAKGNILERFSAQQFPDLHSELNLSSLELGDSALYFCASSLTGWDTEAFFGQGTRLTVV.

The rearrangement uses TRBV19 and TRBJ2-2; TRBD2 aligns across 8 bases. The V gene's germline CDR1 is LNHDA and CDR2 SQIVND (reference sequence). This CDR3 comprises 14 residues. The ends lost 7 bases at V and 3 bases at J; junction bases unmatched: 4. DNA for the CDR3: TGTGCCAGTACCTCAGCGGGAGACACCGGGGAGCTGTTTTTT. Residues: CASTSAGDTGELFF.

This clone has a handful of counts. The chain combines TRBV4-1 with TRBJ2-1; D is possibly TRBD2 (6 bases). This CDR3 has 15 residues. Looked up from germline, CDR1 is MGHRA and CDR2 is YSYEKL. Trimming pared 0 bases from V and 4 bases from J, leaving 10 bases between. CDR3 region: CASSQEVLAYNEQFF. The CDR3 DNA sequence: TGCGCCAGCAGCCAAGAGGTACTAGCTTACAATGAGCAGTTCTTC.

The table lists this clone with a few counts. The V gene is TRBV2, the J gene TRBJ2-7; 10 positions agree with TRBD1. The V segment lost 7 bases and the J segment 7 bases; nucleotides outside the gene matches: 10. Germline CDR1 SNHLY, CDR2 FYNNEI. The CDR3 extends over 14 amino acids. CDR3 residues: CASKFRDRGQEQYF. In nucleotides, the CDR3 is TGTGCCAGCAAGTTCCGAGACAGGGGGCAAGAGCAGTACTTC.

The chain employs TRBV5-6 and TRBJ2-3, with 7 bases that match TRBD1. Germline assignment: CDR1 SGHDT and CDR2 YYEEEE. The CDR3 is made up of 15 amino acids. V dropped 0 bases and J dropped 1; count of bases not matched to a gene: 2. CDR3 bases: TGTGCCAGCAGCTTGGACAGGGGAGGCACAGATACGCAGTATTTT. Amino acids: CASSLDRGGTDTQYF.

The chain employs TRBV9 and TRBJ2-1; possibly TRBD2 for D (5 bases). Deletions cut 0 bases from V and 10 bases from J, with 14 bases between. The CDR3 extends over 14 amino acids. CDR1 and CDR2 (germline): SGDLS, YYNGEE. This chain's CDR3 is CASSVEASWNEQFF. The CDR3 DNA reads TGTGCCAGCAGCGTAGAGGCTAGCTGGAACGAGCAGTTCTTC.

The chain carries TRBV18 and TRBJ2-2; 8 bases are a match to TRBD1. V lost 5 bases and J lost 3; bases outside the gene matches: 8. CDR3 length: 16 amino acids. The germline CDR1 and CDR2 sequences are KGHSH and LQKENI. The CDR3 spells CASSATGDVYTGELFF. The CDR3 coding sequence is TGTGCCAGCTCAGCGACAGGGGACGTTTACACCGGGGAGCTGTTTTTT.